The text below deals with one T cell receptor beta chain. Its antigen is as yet unknown. The data originate from a study of T cell responses to AZD1222 COVID-19 vaccine. The table came from immunoSEQ multiplex PCR; TCRdb's copy has only in-frame clones and leaves some out. The sample consists of about 170,000 clones, approximately 90% of them appearing once. V lost 1 base to trimming and J lost 6 bases, with 6 bases between them. This CDR3 contains 13 residues. Germline V gene sequence: CDR1 MGHRA, CDR2 YSYEKL. Whole-study results and caveats: Vaccine-associated CD4 TCRs spanned spike, dominant at 160-218 and 743-854. Breadth and depth of Spike-specific TCRs rose after two AZD1222 doses.

This chain links TRBV4-1 with TRBJ1-4, with D hard to call. The TCR originated in an adult in good health. The input for sequencing was peripheral blood, taken on day 0 of AZD1222 vaccination. CDR3 protein: CASSQVLDEKLFF. Here the CDR3 DNA reads TGCGCCAGCAGCCAAGTGCTGGATGAAAAACTGTTTTTT.